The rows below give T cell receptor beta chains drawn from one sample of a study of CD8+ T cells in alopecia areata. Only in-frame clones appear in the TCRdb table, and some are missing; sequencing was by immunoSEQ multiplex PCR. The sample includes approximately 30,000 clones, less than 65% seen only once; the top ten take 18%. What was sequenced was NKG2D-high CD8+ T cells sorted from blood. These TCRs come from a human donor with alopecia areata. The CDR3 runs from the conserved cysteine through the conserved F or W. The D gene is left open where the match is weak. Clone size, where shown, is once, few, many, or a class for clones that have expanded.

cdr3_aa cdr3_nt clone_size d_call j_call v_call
CASSYEVYNEQFF TGTGCCAGTAGTTACGAGGTGTACAATGAGCAGTTCTTC . . TRBJ2-1 TRBV19
CASSLGPGTGGWNTEAFF TGTGCCAGCAGCTTGGGACCCGGGACAGGGGGCTGGAACACTGAAGCTTTCTTT . TRBD1 TRBJ1-1 TRBV5-6
CASSVEQGPDTQYF TGTGCCAGCAGCGTAGAGCAGGGGCCCGATACGCAGTATTTT few . TRBJ2-3 TRBV9
CASSLGWGTDEKLFF TGTGCCAGCAGCTTAGGTTGGGGAACGGATGAAAAACTGTTTTTT . . TRBJ1-4 TRBV7-6
CASSQETLRYEQYF TGCGCCAGCAGCCAAGAAACCCTTAGGTACGAGCAGTACTTC few . TRBJ2-7 TRBV4-1
CASSLGTTEAFF TGTGCCAGCAGCTTAGGGACCACTGAAGCTTTCTTT . . TRBJ1-1 TRBV7-9
CAWSVVLGGPTYEQYF TGTGCCTGGAGTGTAGTGCTCGGGGGACCTACCTACGAGCAGTACTTC . . TRBJ2-7 TRBV30
CASSPPTSGSYEQYF TGTGCCAGCTCACCACCGACTAGCGGGAGCTACGAGCAGTACTTC . TRBD2 TRBJ2-7 TRBV18
CASSHTTDPAGNEQFF TGCGCCAGCAGCCATACTACGGATCCTGCGGGCAATGAGCAGTTCTTC . . TRBJ2-1 TRBV4-3
CASSYSLGGSYNEQFF TGTGCCAGCAGTTATTCCCTAGGGGGGAGTTACAATGAGCAGTTCTTC few . TRBJ2-1 TRBV6-5
CASSWLTGTEGYTF TGTGCCAGCAGCTGGCTAACAGGGACGGAAGGCTACACCTTC . . TRBJ1-2 TRBV7-6
CASSLAGETYNEQFF TGTGCCAGCAGTCTAGCGGGAGAAACCTACAATGAGCAGTTCTTC few TRBD2 TRBJ2-1 TRBV6-6
CASSIKVAGVDEQFF TGTGCCAGCAGCATTAAGGTTGCGGGAGTCGATGAGCAGTTCTTC once TRBD2 TRBJ2-1 TRBV7-6
CASSHTRIETQYF TGTGCCAGCAGTCACACACGAATAGAGACCCAGTACTTC . . TRBJ2-5 TRBV7-9